What follows describes a single T cell receptor beta chain. Its antigen is undetermined. This specimen comes from a study of graft-versus-host responses after intestinal transplantation. Study summary: Each transplant was multivisceral, liver-intestinal, or isolated intestinal. Anti-thymocyte globulin induction preceded about 3 years of tacrolimus and steroid maintenance in all recipients. Findings and limits, study-wide: After transplant, early declines in HvG clones were associated with peak levels of circulating GvH clones. Recipient-marrow GvH clones were detected, some having first appeared in ileum or blood.

Libraries were prepared by immunoSEQ multiplex PCR; TCRdb keeps only in-frame clonotypes and omits some of them. The table has 75,000 to 100,000 clones, around 86% seen once. There are 14 residues in the CDR3. V lost 4 bases and J 7 bases, leaving 12 bases between the germline ends. CDR1 is SGHRS, CDR2 YFSETQ, per germline. The V gene is TRBV5-1, the J gene TRBJ1-6; the D gene is possibly TRBD1 (5 bases). The clonotype was recovered from a human patient who received an intestinal transplant, so some T cells may come from the graft donor. This specimen was PBMCs, taken 255 days after intestinal transplant. The CDR3 loop reads CASSGRDGNSPLHF. The CDR3 DNA sequence: TGCGCCAGCAGCGGACGGGACGGGAATTCACCCCTCCACTTT.